These 13 T cell receptor beta chains were all obtained from the same sample, sequenced in a study of blood T cell repertoires in COVID-19. Profiled with immunoSEQ multiplex PCR; TCRdb holds only in-frame clones, not every one. Of hundreds of thousands of clones listed, roughly 80% are singletons. The sample consisted of PBMCs or T cells enriched from blood (not recorded which). Receptors originate from a man aged 25 to 45 with acute COVID-19.

The chain couples TRBV3-1 (or the pseudogene TRBV3-2) to TRBJ2-1; 12 bases fit TRBD2. V was clipped by 5 bases and J by 7 bases; unmatched bases: 15. The CDR3 sequence is 18 residues long. CDR1 is LGHDT, CDR2 YNNKEL, per germline (reference sequence). CDR3 DNA: TGTGCCAGCAGCTGGGGCCCGCTAGCGGGGGGGCTATTGAATGAGCAGTTCTTC. Amino acids: CASSWGPLAGGLLNEQFF.

The chain combines TRBV2 with TRBJ1-4, with 7 bases fitting TRBD1. CDR1 SNHLY and CDR2 FYNNEI come from the germline V gene. The CDR3 spans 15 residues. Germline trimming cut 5 bases from V and 5 bases from J; bases unmatched to any gene: 8. As DNA, the CDR3 is TGTGCCAGCAGTACCCGGGACAGTTCCAATGAAAAACTGTTTTTT. Amino acids: CASSTRDSSNEKLFF.

J is TRBJ2-1 and V is TRBV2; a possible D gene is TRBD2 (5 bases). CDR1 is SNHLY and CDR2 is FYNNEI in the germline V gene. CDR3 length: 10 amino acids. With 6 bases removed from V and 8 bases from J, the gap between germline ends came to 5 bases. CDR3 coding DNA: TGTGCCAGCAGCGGGGATGAGCAGTTCTTC. Translating gives CASSGDEQFF.

The V and J genes are TRBV5-1 and TRBJ1-1, with D unresolved. Germline CDR1 reads SGHRS; CDR2 reads YFSETQ. The CDR3 is 14 residues long. Trimming left V 2 bases short and J 1 base short, with 9 bases between. DNA of the CDR3: TGCGCCAGCAGCTTTGGCCGAAAGAACACTGAAGCTTTCTTT. Protein product: CASSFGRKNTEAFF.

J is TRBJ1-5 and V is TRBV28, with TRBD1 as a possible D gene (5 bases). In germline, CDR1 is MDHEN, CDR2 SYDVKM. The CDR3 consists of 14 residues. Between the trimmed V and J ends, which lost 3 bases and 6 bases, there was a span of 12 bases. CDR3 amino acids: CASSLRQGFQPQHF. The CDR3 DNA follows: TGTGCCAGCAGTTTGAGGCAGGGATTTCAGCCCCAGCATTTT.

The V call is TRBV27, the J call TRBJ2-1; TRBD2 matches at 14 bases. This CDR3 comprises 13 residues. The J segment lost 9 bases and the V segment lost 7 bases, leaving 2 bases of the junction unmatched. The V gene's germline CDR1 is MNHEY and CDR2 SMNVEV (reference sequence). DNA for the CDR3: TGTGCCAGCATGACTAGCGGGAGGGGTGAGCAGTTCTTC. Protein sequence: CASMTSGRGEQFF.

J is TRBJ1-5 and V is TRBV19; D not resolved. V was cut by 0 bases and J by 9 bases, with 9 bases left in between. The CDR3 runs 13 residues. CDR1 and CDR2 (germline): LNHDA, SQIVND (reference sequence). The CDR3 DNA sequence: TGTGCCAGTAGTATAGATTGGGCAACGCCCCAGCATTTT. This translates into CASSIDWATPQHF.

This rearrangement joins TRBV28 to TRBJ2-1; 8 bases map to TRBD2. Germline loops: CDR1 MDHEN, CDR2 SYDVKM. V gave up 6 bases and J gave up 3 bases; unmatched junction bases: 16. The CDR3 consists of 18 residues. CDR3 residues: CASRHSRTSRSFYNEQFF. DNA of the CDR3: TGTGCCAGCAGACATAGCCGGACTAGCCGATCCTTCTACAATGAGCAGTTCTTC.

The rearrangement uses TRBV10-3 and TRBJ1-5; TRBD1 might be the D (5 bases). Trimming took off 3 bases at V and 7 bases at J, with 22 bases between the two ends. This CDR3 has 17 amino acids. Germline V CDR1 and CDR2: ENHRY, SYGVKD. The CDR3 region has the DNA TGTGCCATCAGTGATTTTGTGCATTCGCAGGGCGACCAGCCCCAGCATTTT. The encoded protein is CAISDFVHSQGDQPQHF.

In its sample, this clone was seen once. Other DNA variants within this sample encode the same CDR3. The chain has TRBV18 and TRBJ2-1, with D maybe TRBD1 (5 bases). CDR1 and CDR2 (germline): KGHSH, LQKENI. Trimming removed 3 bases from V and 3 bases from J, with 6 bases in between. The CDR3 consists of 13 residues. In nucleotides, the CDR3 is TGTGCCAGCTCACCCAGGGACTACAATGAGCAGTTCTTC. Amino acids: CASSPRDYNEQFF.

The gene calls are TRBV7-2 and TRBJ2-2, with D maybe TRBD1 (5 bases). Trimming pared 7 bases from V and 6 bases from J, leaving 27 bases between. This CDR3 has 18 amino acids. Germline V CDR1 and CDR2: SGHTA, FQGNSA. Here the CDR3 reads CASNLDGAGRTHAGELFF. CDR3 bases: TGTGCCAGCAACCTAGATGGGGCTGGCAGGACCCATGCCGGGGAGCTGTTTTTT.

This chain joins TRBV27 and TRBJ2-5; possibly TRBD1 for D (5 bases). Trimming cost V 4 bases and J 4 bases, with 16 bases left between them. The CDR3 totals 15 residues. Germline values: CDR1 MNHEY, CDR2 SMNVEV (reference sequence). The CDR3 DNA is TGTGCCAGCAGTTCGAGGCAGGGATGGGGAGAGACCCAGTACTTC. This sequence encodes CASSSRQGWGETQYF.

The chain uses TRBV7-9 and TRBJ1-6; no clear D. Trimming removed 5 bases from V and 7 bases from J, with 3 bases in between. The length of the CDR3 is 11 residues. Looked up from germline, CDR1 is SEHNR and CDR2 is FQNEAQ (reference sequence). The CDR3 nucleotides read TGTGCCAGCAGCCCAAATTCACCCCTCCACTTT. Protein sequence: CASSPNSPLHF.